This T cell receptor (beta chain) is drawn from a study of blood T cells in healthy people across ages. Overall study findings and caveats: Versus aged donors, long-lived donors had higher diversity and more naive CD4+ cells. The diversity estimates, figures obtained from one million T cells, were considered underestimates.

The CDR3 consists of 15 residues. CDR1 and CDR2 (germline): SGHTA, FQGNSA. The ends lost 3 bases at V and 0 bases at J; junction bases unmatched: 2. To note about this clonotype: Its antigen is as yet unknown.

With a J-beta primer mix and a sample-barcoded 5' primer, a second PCR ran about 7 to 11 cycles. In TCRdb, the 5' RACE reads were re-called with MiXCR into one record per CDR3 protein. The data show about a million distinct CDR3 sequences, just over 50% seen once. The sample consisted of blood. The rearrangement uses TRBV7-2 and TRBJ2-7, with 10 bases lining up with TRBD2. The receptor comes from a woman aged 60 to 75 in good health. Written as DNA, the CDR3 is TGTGCCAGCAGCTTCGCTAGCGGGAGCTCCTACGAGCAGTACTTC. Translation gives CASSFASGSSYEQYF.